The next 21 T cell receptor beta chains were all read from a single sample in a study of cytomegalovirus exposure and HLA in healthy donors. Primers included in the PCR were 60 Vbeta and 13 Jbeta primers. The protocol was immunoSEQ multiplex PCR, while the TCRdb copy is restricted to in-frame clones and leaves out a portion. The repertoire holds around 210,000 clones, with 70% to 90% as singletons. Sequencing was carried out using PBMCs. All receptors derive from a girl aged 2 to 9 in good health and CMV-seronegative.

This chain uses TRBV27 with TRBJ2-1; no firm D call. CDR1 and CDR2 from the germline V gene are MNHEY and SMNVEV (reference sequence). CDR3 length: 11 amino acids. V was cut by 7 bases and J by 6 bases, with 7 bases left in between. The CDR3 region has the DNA TGTGCCAGCACGGCTAGCAATGAGCAGTTCTTC. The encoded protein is CASTASNEQFF.

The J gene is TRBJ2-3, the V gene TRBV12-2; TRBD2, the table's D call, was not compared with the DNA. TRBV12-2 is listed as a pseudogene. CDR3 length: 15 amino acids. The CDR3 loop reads CASRLGTSGTDTQYF. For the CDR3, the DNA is TGTGCAAGTCGCTTAGGGACTAGCGGCACAGATACGCAGTATTTT.

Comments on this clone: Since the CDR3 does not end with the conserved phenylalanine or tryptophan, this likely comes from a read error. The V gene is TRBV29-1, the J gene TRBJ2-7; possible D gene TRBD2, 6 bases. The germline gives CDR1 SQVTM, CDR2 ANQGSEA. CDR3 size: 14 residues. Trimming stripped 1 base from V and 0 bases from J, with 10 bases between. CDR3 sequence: CSVEVLANSYEQYL. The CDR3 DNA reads TGCAGCGTTGAAGTCCTAGCGAACTCCTACGAGCAGTACCTC.

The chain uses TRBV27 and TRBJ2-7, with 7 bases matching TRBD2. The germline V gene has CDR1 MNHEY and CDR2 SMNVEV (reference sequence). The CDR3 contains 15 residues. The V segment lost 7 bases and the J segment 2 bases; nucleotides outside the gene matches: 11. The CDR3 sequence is CASTRSGGSTYEQYF. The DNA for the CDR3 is TGTGCCAGCACGCGTTCCGGGGGGTCTACCTACGAGCAGTACTTC.

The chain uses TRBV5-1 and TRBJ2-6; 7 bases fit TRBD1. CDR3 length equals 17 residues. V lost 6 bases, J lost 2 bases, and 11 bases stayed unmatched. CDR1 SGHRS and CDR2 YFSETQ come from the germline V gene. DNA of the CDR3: TGCGCCAGCAACCCAGGGGGAAGGTTGGCTGGGGCCAACGTCCTGACTTTC. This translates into CASNPGGRLAGANVLTF.

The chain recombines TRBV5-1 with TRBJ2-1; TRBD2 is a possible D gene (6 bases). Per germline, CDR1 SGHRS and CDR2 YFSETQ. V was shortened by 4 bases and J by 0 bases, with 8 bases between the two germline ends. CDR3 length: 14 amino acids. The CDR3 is CASSQTSSYNEQFF. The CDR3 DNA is TGCGCCAGCAGCCAGACTAGCTCCTACAATGAGCAGTTCTTC.

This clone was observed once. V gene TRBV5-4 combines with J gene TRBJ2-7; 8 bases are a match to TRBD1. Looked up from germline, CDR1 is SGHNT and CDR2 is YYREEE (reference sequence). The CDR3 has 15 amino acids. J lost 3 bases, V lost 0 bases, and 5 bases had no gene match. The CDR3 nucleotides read TGTGCCAGCAGCTTGGTGGGACAGGTCCTCTACGAGCAGTACTTC. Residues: CASSLVGQVLYEQYF.

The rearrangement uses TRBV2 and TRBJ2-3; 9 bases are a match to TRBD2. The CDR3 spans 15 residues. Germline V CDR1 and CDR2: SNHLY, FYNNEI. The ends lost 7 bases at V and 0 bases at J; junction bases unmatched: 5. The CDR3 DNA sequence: TGTGCCAGCATGCGGCGGGGGGGCAGCACAGATACGCAGTATTTT. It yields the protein CASMRRGGSTDTQYF. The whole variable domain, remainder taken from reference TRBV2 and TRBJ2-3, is EPEVTQTPSHQVTQMGQEVILRCVPISNHLYFYWYRQILGQKVEFLVSFYNNEISEKSEIFDDQFSVERPDGSNFTLKIRSTKLEDSAMYFCASMRRGGSTDTQYFGPGTRLTVL.

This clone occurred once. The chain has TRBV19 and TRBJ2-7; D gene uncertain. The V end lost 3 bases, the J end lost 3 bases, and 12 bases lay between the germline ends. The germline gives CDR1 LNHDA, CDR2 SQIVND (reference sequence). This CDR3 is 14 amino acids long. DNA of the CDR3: TGTGCCAGTAGTATCCGCACCAACAACTACGAGCAGTACTTC. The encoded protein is CASSIRTNNYEQYF.

Here the CDR3 reads CASSLALGTSGNNEQFF. The DNA of the CDR3 is TGTGCCAGCAGCTTAGCGCTAGGGACTAGCGGGAACAATGAGCAGTTCTTC. V and J are TRBV7-9 and TRBJ2-1; 13 bases align to TRBD2. Germline V gives CDR1 SEHNR, CDR2 FQNEAQ (reference sequence). The V and J ends lost 0 bases and 5 bases, in that order; junction bases with no gene match: 4. The CDR3 has 17 residues.

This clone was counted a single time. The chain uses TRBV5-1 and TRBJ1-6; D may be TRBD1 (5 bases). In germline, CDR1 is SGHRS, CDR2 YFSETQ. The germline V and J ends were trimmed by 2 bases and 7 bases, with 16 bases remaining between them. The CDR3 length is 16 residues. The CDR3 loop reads CASSFGDPGENSPLHF. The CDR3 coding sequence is TGCGCCAGCAGCTTCGGAGACCCGGGGGAGAATTCACCCCTCCACTTT.

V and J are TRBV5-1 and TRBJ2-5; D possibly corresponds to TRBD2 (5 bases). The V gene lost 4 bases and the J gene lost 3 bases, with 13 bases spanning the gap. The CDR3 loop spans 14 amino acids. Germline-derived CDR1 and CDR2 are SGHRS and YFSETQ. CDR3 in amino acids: CASSRLRREETQYF. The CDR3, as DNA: TGCGCCAGCAGCCGTTTACGGCGGGAAGAGACCCAGTACTTC. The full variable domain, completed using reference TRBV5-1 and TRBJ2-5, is KAGVTQTPRYLIKTRGQQVTLSCSPISGHRSVSWYQQTPGQGLQFLFEYFSETQRNKGNFPGRFSGRQFSNSRSEMNVSTLELGDSALYLCASSRLRREETQYFGPGTRLLVL.

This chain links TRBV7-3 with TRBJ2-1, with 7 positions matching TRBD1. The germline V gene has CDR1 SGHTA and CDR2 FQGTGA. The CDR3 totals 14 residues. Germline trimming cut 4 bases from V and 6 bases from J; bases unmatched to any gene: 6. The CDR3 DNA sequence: TGTGCCAGCAGCTCGACAGGGACGGCCAATGAGCAGTTCTTC. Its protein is CASSSTGTANEQFF. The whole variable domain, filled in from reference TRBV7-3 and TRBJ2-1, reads GAGVSQTPSNKVTEKGKYVELRCDPISGHTALYWYRQSLGQGPEFLIYFQGTGAADDSGLPNDRFFAVRPEGSVSTLKIQRTERGDSAVYLCASSSTGTANEQFFGPGTRLTVL.

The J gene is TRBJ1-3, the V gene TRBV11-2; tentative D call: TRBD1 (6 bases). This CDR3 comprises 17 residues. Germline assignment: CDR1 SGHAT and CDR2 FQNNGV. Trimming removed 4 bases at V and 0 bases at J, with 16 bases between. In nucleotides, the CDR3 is TGTGCCAGCAGCTCTAGACAGGTCACCTTCTCTGGAAACACCATATATTTT. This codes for CASSSRQVTFSGNTIYF.

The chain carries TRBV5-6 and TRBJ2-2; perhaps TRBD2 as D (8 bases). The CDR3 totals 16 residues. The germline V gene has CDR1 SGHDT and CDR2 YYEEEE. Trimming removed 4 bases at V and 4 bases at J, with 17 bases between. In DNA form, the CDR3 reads TGTGCCAGCAGCCTTAGCGGGACAGCTTTCACCGGGGAGCTGTTTTTT. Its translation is CASSLSGTAFTGELFF.

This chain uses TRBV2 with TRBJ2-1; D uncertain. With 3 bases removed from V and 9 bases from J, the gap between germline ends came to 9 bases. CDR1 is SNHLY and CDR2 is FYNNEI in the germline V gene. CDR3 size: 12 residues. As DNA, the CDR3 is TGTGCCAGCAGTGACGAGACTCCTGAGCAGTTCTTC. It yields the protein CASSDETPEQFF.

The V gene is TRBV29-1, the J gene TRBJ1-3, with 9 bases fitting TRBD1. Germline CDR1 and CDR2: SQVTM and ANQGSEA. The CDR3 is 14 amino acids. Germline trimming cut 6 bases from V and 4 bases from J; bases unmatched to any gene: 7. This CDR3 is CSVGDRVVGNTIYF. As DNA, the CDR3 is TGCAGCGTGGGGGACAGGGTAGTCGGAAACACCATATATTTT.

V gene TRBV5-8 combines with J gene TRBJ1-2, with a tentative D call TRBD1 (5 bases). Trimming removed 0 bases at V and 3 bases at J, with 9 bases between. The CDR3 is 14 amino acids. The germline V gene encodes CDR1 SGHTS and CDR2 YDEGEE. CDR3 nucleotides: TGTGCCAGCAGCTTGGTCATGGGGCACTATGGCTACACCTTC. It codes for CASSLVMGHYGYTF.

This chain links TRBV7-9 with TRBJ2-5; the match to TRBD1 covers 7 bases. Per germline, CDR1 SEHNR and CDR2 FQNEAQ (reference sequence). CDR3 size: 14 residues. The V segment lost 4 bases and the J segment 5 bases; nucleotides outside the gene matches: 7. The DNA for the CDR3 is TGTGCCAGCAGCTCACCGCAGGGGGAGGAGACCCAGTACTTC. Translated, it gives CASSSPQGEETQYF.

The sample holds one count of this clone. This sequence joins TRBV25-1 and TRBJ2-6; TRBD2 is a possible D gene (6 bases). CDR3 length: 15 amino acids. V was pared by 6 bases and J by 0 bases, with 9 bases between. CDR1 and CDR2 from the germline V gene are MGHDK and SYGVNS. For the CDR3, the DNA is TGTGCCAGCAGCGGGACTGACTCTGGGGCCAACGTCCTGACTTTC. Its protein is CASSGTDSGANVLTF.

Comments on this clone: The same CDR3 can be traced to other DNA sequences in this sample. The CDR3 bases are TGTGCCAGCAGTAAGAGCGGGGGTACCTACAATGAGCAGTTCTTC. Its protein product is CASSKSGGTYNEQFF. The chain carries TRBV6-1 and TRBJ2-1, with TRBD2 identical over 8 bases. Germline trimming cut 5 bases from V and 2 bases from J; bases unmatched to any gene: 5. The V gene's germline CDR1 is MNHNS and CDR2 SASEGT. The length of the CDR3 is 15 residues.